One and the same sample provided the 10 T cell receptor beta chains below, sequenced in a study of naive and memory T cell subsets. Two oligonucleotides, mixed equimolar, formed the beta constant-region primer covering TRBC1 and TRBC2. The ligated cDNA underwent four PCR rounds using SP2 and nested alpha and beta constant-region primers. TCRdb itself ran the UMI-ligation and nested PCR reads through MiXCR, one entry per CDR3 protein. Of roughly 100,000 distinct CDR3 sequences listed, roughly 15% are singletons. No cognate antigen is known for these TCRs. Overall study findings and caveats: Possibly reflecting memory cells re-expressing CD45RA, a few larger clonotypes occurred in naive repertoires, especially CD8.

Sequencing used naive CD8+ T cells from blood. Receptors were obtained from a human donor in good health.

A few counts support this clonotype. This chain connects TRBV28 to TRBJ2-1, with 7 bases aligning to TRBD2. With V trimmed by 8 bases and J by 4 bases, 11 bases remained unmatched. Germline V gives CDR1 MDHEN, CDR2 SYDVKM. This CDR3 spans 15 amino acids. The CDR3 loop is CASLKAGTYYNEQFF. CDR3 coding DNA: TGTGCCAGCCTAAAAGCGGGGACCTATTACAATGAGCAGTTCTTC.

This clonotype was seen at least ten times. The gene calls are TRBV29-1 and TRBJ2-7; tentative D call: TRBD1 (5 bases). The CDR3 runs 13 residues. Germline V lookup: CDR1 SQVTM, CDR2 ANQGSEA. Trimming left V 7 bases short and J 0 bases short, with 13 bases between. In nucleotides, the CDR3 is TGCAGCGCCGACAGCCCTCTCTCCTACGAGCAGTACTTC. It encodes CSADSPLSYEQYF.

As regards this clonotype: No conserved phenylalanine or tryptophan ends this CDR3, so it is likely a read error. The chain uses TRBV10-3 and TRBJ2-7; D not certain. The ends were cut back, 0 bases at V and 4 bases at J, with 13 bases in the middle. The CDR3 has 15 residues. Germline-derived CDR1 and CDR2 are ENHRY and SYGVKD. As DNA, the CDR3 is TGTGCCATCAGTGAGTCGGAAGGTCCGGGTTACGAGCAGTACTCC. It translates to CAISESEGPGYEQYS.

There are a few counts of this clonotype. DNA for the CDR3: TGTGCCAGCAGCGTAGCTGAGACAGGGGGCATATGGGACGAGCAGTACTTC. Its translation: CASSVAETGGIWDEQYF. The rearrangement joins TRBV9 to TRBJ2-7, with 10 bases aligning to TRBD1. The CDR3 runs to 17 residues. CDR1 SGDLS and CDR2 YYNGEE come from the germline V gene. After removal of 0 bases from V and 5 bases from J, the junction contained 11 bases not matched to a gene.

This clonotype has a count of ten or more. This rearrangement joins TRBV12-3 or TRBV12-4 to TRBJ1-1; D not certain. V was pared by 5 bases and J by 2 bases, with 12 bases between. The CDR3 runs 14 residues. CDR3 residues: CASSPSPGNTEAFF. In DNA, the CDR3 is TGTGCCAGCAGTCCCTCCCCAGGAAACACTGAAGCTTTCTTT.

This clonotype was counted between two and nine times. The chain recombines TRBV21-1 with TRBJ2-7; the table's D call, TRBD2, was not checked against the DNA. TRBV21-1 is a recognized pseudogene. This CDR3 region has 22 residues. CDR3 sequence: CASSKARTRLAGVEEGAYEQYF. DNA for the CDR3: TGTGCCAGCAGCAAAGCCCGAACCCGGCTAGCGGGAGTTGAAGAGGGAGCCTACGAGCAGTACTTC.

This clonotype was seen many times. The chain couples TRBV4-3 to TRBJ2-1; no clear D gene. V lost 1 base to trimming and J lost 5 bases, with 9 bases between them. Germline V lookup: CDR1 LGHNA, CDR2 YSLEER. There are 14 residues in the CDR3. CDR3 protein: CASSQVYTDNEQFF. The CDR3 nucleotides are TGCGCCAGCAGCCAAGTGTACACGGACAATGAGCAGTTCTTC.

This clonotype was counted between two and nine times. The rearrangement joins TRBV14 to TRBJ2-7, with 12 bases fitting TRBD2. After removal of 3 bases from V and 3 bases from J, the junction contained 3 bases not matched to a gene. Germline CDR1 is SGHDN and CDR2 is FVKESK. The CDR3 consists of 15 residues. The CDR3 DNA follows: TGTGCCAGCAGCCAGACTAGCGGGAGTAGCTACGAGCAGTACTTC. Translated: CASSQTSGSSYEQYF.

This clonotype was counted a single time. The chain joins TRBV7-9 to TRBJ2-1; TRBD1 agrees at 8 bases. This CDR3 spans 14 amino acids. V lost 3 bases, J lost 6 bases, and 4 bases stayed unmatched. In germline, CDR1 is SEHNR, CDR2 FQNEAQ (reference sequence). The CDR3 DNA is TGTGCCAGCAGCTTCCCGGACAGGGCCAATGAGCAGTTCTTC. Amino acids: CASSFPDRANEQFF.

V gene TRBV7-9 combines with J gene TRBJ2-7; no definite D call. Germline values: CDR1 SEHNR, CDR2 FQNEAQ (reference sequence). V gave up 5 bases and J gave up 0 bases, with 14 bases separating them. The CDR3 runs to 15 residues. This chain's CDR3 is CASSPGRRASYEQYF. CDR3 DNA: TGTGCCAGCAGCCCCGGGCGGCGCGCCTCCTACGAGCAGTACTTC.